A single T cell receptor (beta chain) is shown here with its context. Its specificity is unknown. These data come from a study of T cell responses to AZD1222 COVID-19 vaccine. Study overall: Whether given at about 4 or about 12 weeks, second doses were pooled. Study-level findings and limits: At baseline, seropositivity was found in only a handful of AZD1222 recipients. The reported proportion of spike-specific TCRs targeting unmutated variant regions was nearly half. Across spike, vaccine-associated CD4 TCRs were found, dominant at 160-218 and 743-854.

CDR1 is SGDLS and CDR2 is YYNGEE in the germline V gene. The length of the CDR3 is 17 residues. The V end was cut by 0 bases, the J end by 4 bases, with 19 bases between. Method: immunoSEQ multiplex PCR; TCRdb's copy keeps in-frame clones and lacks some. The sample yields some 140,000 clones, approximately 92% seen once. The TCR was taken from an adult in good health. J is TRBJ1-2 and V is TRBV9, with D perhaps matching TRBD1 (6 bases). Sequencing was performed on peripheral blood, taken on day 0 of AZD1222 vaccination. CDR3 loop: CASSVEHRDVPFYGYTF. DNA for the CDR3: TGTGCCAGCAGCGTAGAGCACAGGGACGTTCCCTTCTATGGCTACACCTTC.